This T cell receptor (beta chain) was sequenced during a study of shared clonotypes between healthy human individuals. Repertoires were generated with immunoSEQ multiplex PCR, while TCRdb's copy carries only in-frame clones and drops some. The sample contains 400,000 to 500,000 clones, roughly 85% of which appear only once. This clone was seen more than once but under ten times. CDR3 length equals 16 residues. Germline CDR1 is SQVTM and CDR2 is ANQGSEA. The junction had 8 bases not matched to a gene; V was cut back by 6 bases and J by 5 bases. The receptor's source is a woman in her forties in good health. Some clones in this sample may be carry-over from other donors' samples. The sample consisted of PBMCs. The chain carries TRBV29-1 and TRBJ2-3, with 16 bases matching TRBD2. CDR3 loop: CSVGGTSGRAEDTQYF. CDR3 DNA sequence: TGCAGCGTGGGGGGGACTAGCGGGAGGGCCGAAGATACGCAGTATTTT.